Listed below are T cell receptor beta chains from one sample, sequenced in a study of blood T cell repertoires in COVID-19. Here immunoSEQ multiplex PCR was the method, and the copy in TCRdb shows in-frame clones only, minus some. The sample gives some 200,000 clones, about four fifths of which show up once; around 6.5% is in the top ten. Source material: peripheral blood. The source is a woman in her thirties or forties with acute or convalescent COVID-19. The CDR3 runs from the conserved cysteine through the conserved F or W. D genes are given only for firm matches. Size is omitted from some rows. Given values are once, few, many or a class for expanded clones.

>TRBJ2-1|.|16|.|TRBV5-8
TGTGCCAGCAGCTTGGGGGATTGGGGGCTCAGCGATGAGCAGTTCTTC
CASSLGDWGLSDEQFF
>TRBJ1-5|.|15|TRBD1|TRBV24-1
TGTGCCGCAGGTACCGGGACAGGACATTGGGGGCCCCAGCATTTT
CAAGTGTGHWGPQHF
>TRBJ2-2|.|16|.|TRBV5-5
TGTGCCAGCAGCTTGGTCCGGGACACCCTTTCTGTGGAGCTGTTTTTT
CASSLVRDTLSVELFF
>TRBJ2-1|once|17|.|TRBV5-1
TGCGCCAGCAGCTTTGGGAGGGGGGAAAGGTCCTACAATGAGCAGTTCTTC
CASSFGRGERSYNEQFF
>TRBJ1-3|few|14|.|TRBV27
TGTGCCAGCAGTACCCGGACAGCTGGAAACACCATATATTTT
CASSTRTAGNTIYF
>TRBJ1-6|.|15|.|TRBV19
TGTGCCAGTAGTACCAACAGCGGGAACAATTCACCCCTCCACTTT
CASSTNSGNNSPLHF
>TRBJ1-6|.|14|TRBD1|TRBV11-2
TGTGCCAGCAGCTCCGGGACAGCGAATTCACCCCTCCACTTT
CASSSGTANSPLHF
>TRBJ2-3|.|14|TRBD1|TRBV9
TGTGCCAGCACCCGGACAGGGGGCGGCGATACGCAGTATTTT
CASTRTGGGDTQYF
>TRBJ2-7|.|19|TRBD2|TRBV4-2
TGTGCCAGCAGCCAAACCCGTGGGTCGGCGGGGGGGCCGAGCTACGAGCAGTACTTC
CASSQTRGSAGGPSYEQYF
>TRBJ2-4|.|12|.|TRBV6-6
TGTGCCACCCAGGGCCCGTCGGCGGAAACGCACTTC
CATQGPSAETHF
>TRBJ2-3|few|13|.|TRBV5-4
TGTGCCAGCAGCTTGCAGAGCACAGATACGCAGTATTTT
CASSLQSTDTQYF
>TRBJ2-3|.|15|.|TRBV29-1
TGCAGCGCAAAACCGCTGAATCGGGGAACAGATACGCAGTATTTT
CSAKPLNRGTDTQYF
>TRBJ2-5|.|15|.|TRBV7-9
TGTGCCAGCAGCACGGTTTGGTCTTCCCAAGAGACCCAGTACTTC
CASSTVWSSQETQYF
>TRBJ1-6|.|18|.|TRBV4-1
TGCGCCAGCAGCCGAGTAATGGTAGGGAGCTCCTATAATTCACCCCTCCACTTT
CASSRVMVGSSYNSPLHF
>TRBJ2-5|.|12|.|TRBV5-6
TGTGCCAGCAGCTGGACTACGGAGACCCAGTACTTC
CASSWTTETQYF
>TRBJ1-6|.|18|TRBD1|TRBV11-3
TGTGCCAGCAGCTCCCCCGGACAGGGGATGTATGAAAATTCACCCCTCCACTTT
CASSSPGQGMYENSPLHF
>TRBJ1-2|.|13|.|TRBV27
TGTGCCAGCAGCCGGGATACTAACTATGGCTACACCTTC
CASSRDTNYGYTF
>TRBJ1-5|.|14|TRBD1|TRBV27
TGTGCCAGCAGTTTAGGCAGGGGGTATCAGCCCCAGCATTTT
CASSLGRGYQPQHF
>TRBJ1-2|.|17|TRBD1|TRBV27
TGTGCCAGCAGTCCTACCCTAACGGGACAGGGGGACTATGGCTACACCTTC
CASSPTLTGQGDYGYTF
>TRBJ2-1|.|14|TRBD2|TRBV28
TGTGCCAGCAACCCAATAGCGGGAGCAACTGAGCAGTTCTTC
CASNPIAGATEQFF
>TRBJ2-3|few|16|TRBD2|TRBV6-1
TGTGCCAGCAGTGAGGAGGCTAGCGGTTACACAGATACGCAGTATTTT
CASSEEASGYTDTQYF
>TRBJ1-4|.|13|.|TRBV30
TGTGCCGTATTGAGGACAGAGGATGAAAAACTGTTTTTT
CAVLRTEDEKLFF
>TRBJ2-3|.|15|TRBD1|TRBV28
TGTGCCAGCAGTTACAGGGGGCGGGACACAGATACGCAGTATTTT
CASSYRGRDTDTQYF
>TRBJ1-4|.|12|.|TRBV5-1
TGCGCCAGCAGCTTGGGGGGCGAAAAACTGTTTTTT
CASSLGGEKLFF
>TRBJ1-2|.|16|TRBD1|TRBV5-4
TGTGCCAGCAGCCCGCCGGGACAGGGGGCCGCCTATGGCTACACCTTC
CASSPPGQGAAYGYTF
>TRBJ1-4|.|14|TRBD1|TRBV19
TGTGCCAGTAGTACGACAGGGGCAGGGGAAAAACTGTTTTTT
CASSTTGAGEKLFF
>TRBJ1-5|.|14|.|TRBV6-2/TRBV6-3
TGTGCCAGCAGTGGGGCGGCGGGCAATCAGCCCCAGCATTTT
CASSGAAGNQPQHF
>TRBJ1-1|.|13|.|TRBV30
TGTGCCTGGAGCCGGGGGTCTATAACTGAAGCTTTCTTT
CAWSRGSITEAFF
>TRBJ1-1|.|13|TRBD1|TRBV11-1
TGTGCCAGCAGCATCAATAGGGACAGCACTGCTTTCTTT
CASSINRDSTAFF
>TRBJ2-1|.|17|TRBD2|TRBV5-1
TGCGCCAGCAGCTTGCTCGAATTAGCGGGGACCGTCAATGAGCAGTTCTTC
CASSLLELAGTVNEQFF
>TRBJ1-3|.|16|TRBD1|TRBV11-2
TGTGCCAGCAGCTTAGGGGACAGGGGATTTGGAAACACCATATATTTT
CASSLGDRGFGNTIYF
>TRBJ2-5|.|14|.|TRBV5-4
TGTGCCAGCAGCTCCGCGGGGGCCCCCGGGACCCAGTACTTC
CASSSAGAPGTQYF
>TRBJ1-3|.|15|.|TRBV4-1
TGCGCCAGCAGCCGCCAGCAGGCAGCAGGAAACACCATATATTTT
CASSRQQAAGNTIYF
>TRBJ2-7|once|15|.|TRBV5-1
TGCGCCAGCAATCCAGGCACTTATACCTCCTACGAGCAGTACTTC
CASNPGTYTSYEQYF
>TRBJ2-2|.|15|.|TRBV15
TGTGCCACCAGCAGAGATAAAGGGGGTACCGGGGAGCTGTTTTTT
CATSRDKGGTGELFF
>TRBJ2-3|.|15|TRBD2|TRBV7-2
TGTGCCAGCAGCCGGGAGGGGAGATACACAGATACGCAGTATTTT
CASSREGRYTDTQYF
>TRBJ2-1|.|19|TRBD2|TRBV15
TGTGCCACCAGCAGATATCGATCGTCCGGGACTATTCGATACAATGAGCAGTTCTTC
CATSRYRSSGTIRYNEQFF
>TRBJ1-1|.|10|.|TRBV6-6
TGTGCCAGCGGAGATCCTGAAGCTTTCTTT
CASGDPEAFF
>TRBJ2-2|once|13|.|TRBV19
TGTGCCAGTAGGCGACGGGACACCGGGGAGCTGTTTTTT
CASRRRDTGELFF
>TRBJ1-2|.|13|.|TRBV2
TGTGCCAGCAGTGCGGACAAAGATCGTGGCTACACCTTC
CASSADKDRGYTF
>TRBJ1-2|once|12|.|TRBV10-3
TGTGCCATCAGAGAAACAGGGTTTGGGTACACCTTC
CAIRETGFGYTF
>TRBJ1-5|.|14|TRBD1|TRBV7-2
TGTGCCAGCAGCCAAGACAGGGGTTTTCAGCCCCAGCATTTT
CASSQDRGFQPQHF
>TRBJ2-5|.|15|TRBD1|TRBV11-2
TGTGCCAGCAGCTTAGGGGGCAGGGGGCTAGAGACCCAGTACTTC
CASSLGGRGLETQYF